The rows below give T cell receptor beta chains drawn from one sample of a study of blood T cell repertoires in COVID-19. The data were produced by immunoSEQ multiplex PCR, yet TCRdb's version contains in-frame clones alone and is incomplete. The data show 70,000 to 75,000 clones, around 80% seen once. Sequencing was done on a sample of peripheral blood. These receptors were obtained from a woman older than 75 with active or convalescent COVID-19. Each CDR3 is given with its conserved first and last residue. The D gene is left open where the match is weak. Not all rows give a size; the values are once, few, many and, for expanded clones, a class.

abundance	j_gene	v_gene	d_gene	CDR3nt	CDR3aa
.	TRBJ1-5	TRBV21-1	.	TGTGCCAGCAGCAAAATGATCGTTGGAGGGGTTAGCAATCAGCCCCAGCATTTT	CASSKMIVGGVSNQPQHF
.	TRBJ2-3	TRBV9	.	TGTGCCAGCAGCGTACGTGGCGGGACCAGCACAGATACGCAGTATTTT	CASSVRGGTSTDTQYF
.	TRBJ2-5	TRBV9	TRBD2	TGTGCCAGCAGCGCGACTAGCGGGGGACGGGAGACCCAGTACTTC	CASSATSGGRETQYF
.	TRBJ2-5	TRBV9	TRBD2	TGTGCCAGCAGCGTAAATCCAAGCGGGAACCAAGAGACCCAGTACTTC	CASSVNPSGNQETQYF
.	TRBJ1-3	TRBV6-6	TRBD1	TGTGCCAGCAGTTACCTGGGCAGGGGGCCTGGAAACACCATATATTTT	CASSYLGRGPGNTIYF
.	TRBJ1-4	TRBV3-1/TRBV3-2	.	TGTGCCAGCAGCCAAGATCCGTTTCCCAAACTGTTTTTT	CASSQDPFPKLFF
.	TRBJ2-5	TRBV5-4	.	TGTGCCAGCAGCGGGGGGACCGTCGCAGAGACCCAGTACTTC	CASSGGTVAETQYF
.	TRBJ2-7	TRBV19	TRBD1	TGTGCCAGTAGTTTAAACAGGGGGGCAACTTCTGAGCAGTACTTC	CASSLNRGATSEQYF
.	TRBJ2-1	TRBV10-3	.	TGTGCCATCAGTGACTTGAATGAGCAGTTCTTC	CAISDLNEQFF
.	TRBJ1-2	TRBV27	.	TGTGCCAGCAGTTCGACAGCATATGGCTACACCTTC	CASSSTAYGYTF
.	TRBJ1-4	TRBV3-1/TRBV3-2	TRBD1	TGTGCCAGCACGTTCCACAGGGGTGGTGAAAAACTGTTTTTT	CASTFHRGGEKLFF
.	TRBJ2-1	TRBV3-1/TRBV3-2	.	TGTGCCAGCAGCCAACTTGGCGGGGTCAGCAATGAGCAGTTCTTC	CASSQLGGVSNEQFF
few	TRBJ2-2	TRBV11-3	TRBD2	TGTGCCAGCAGCCACGTCGGACTAGCGGGACTACCGGCCGGGGAGCTGTTTTTT	CASSHVGLAGLPAGELFF
.	TRBJ2-1	TRBV27	TRBD2	TGTGCCAGCATTCCGACTAGCGGCCAAACCTTCGGTAATGAGCAGTTCTTC	CASIPTSGQTFGNEQFF
.	TRBJ2-1	TRBV5-4	.	TGTGCCAGCAGCGAGGGACTCCCAGGGAGTGAGCAGTTCTTC	CASSEGLPGSEQFF
.	TRBJ1-1	TRBV6-5	.	TGTGCCAGCAGTTTTGGGGCTGGGACTGAAGCTTTCTTT	CASSFGAGTEAFF
.	TRBJ1-4	TRBV6-2/TRBV6-3	TRBD1	TGTGCCAGCAGTACGCCAGGGACAGCTAATGAAAAACTGTTTTTT	CASSTPGTANEKLFF
.	TRBJ1-6	TRBV30	.	TGTGCCTGGAGCCTTCTAACAGGCGGTTCACCCCTCCACTTT	CAWSLLTGGSPLHF
.	TRBJ2-1	TRBV4-1	TRBD2	TGCGCCAGCAGCCAAGATAACCAGCGGGGTTACAATGAGCAGTTCTTC	CASSQDNQRGYNEQFF
.	TRBJ1-1	TRBV7-8	.	TGTGCCAGCAGCTCCACAGGACAGAACACTGAAGCTTTCTTT	CASSSTGQNTEAFF
.	TRBJ1-2	TRBV5-1	TRBD1	TGCGCCAGCAGCTCCACGACCTTAGGACAGGGCCATGGCTACACCTTC	CASSSTTLGQGHGYTF
once	TRBJ2-7	TRBV3-1/TRBV3-2	.	TGTGCCAGCAGCCAAGTTCTCCACTATTCCTACGAGCAGTACTTC	CASSQVLHYSYEQYF
few	TRBJ1-2	TRBV9	.	TGTGCCAGCAGCGTAGTCGTGGAGGGCGGCTACACCTTC	CASSVVVEGGYTF
.	TRBJ1-3	TRBV24-1	.	TGTGCCACCAGTGAATCGTTAAACTCTGGAAACACCATATATTTT	CATSESLNSGNTIYF
.	TRBJ2-6	TRBV19	TRBD2	TGTGCCAGTATGTTCTTCCGGGGGGGCTCTGGGGCCAACGTCCTGACTTTC	CASMFFRGGSGANVLTF
.	TRBJ2-2	TRBV7-2	TRBD2	TGTGCCAGCAGCTGGACTAGCGATTTCCGGGAGCTGTTTTTT	CASSWTSDFRELFF
.	TRBJ2-7	TRBV28	.	TGTGCCAGCAGTCCGAGCGGGCTCTACGAGCAGTACTTC	CASSPSGLYEQYF
once	TRBJ2-5	TRBV7-2	.	TGTGCCAGCAGCTCCGTACTCAGAGGGAATGTGGAGACCCAGTACTTC	CASSSVLRGNVETQYF
once	TRBJ1-2	TRBV7-8	.	TGTGCCAGCAGCTTAGCGGGAGGGGGTACCTATGGCTACACCTTC	CASSLAGGGTYGYTF
.	TRBJ1-2	TRBV28	TRBD1	TGTGCCAGCAGATCCCAGGGATCAGGGGGCATCTATGGCTACACCTTC	CASRSQGSGGIYGYTF
.	TRBJ2-7	TRBV5-4	TRBD2	TGTGCCGGATCCAGCCCAAACCGGGGGGGAGGCGAGCAGTACTTC	CAGSSPNRGGGEQYF
.	TRBJ2-3	TRBV27	.	TGTGCCAGCAGTTTACGCGGAGGACGTTTTTTT	CASSLRGGRFF
few	TRBJ2-1	TRBV7-2	TRBD1	TGTGCCAGCAGCCGTAGACAGGGTAACTACAATGAGCAGTTCTTC	CASSRRQGNYNEQFF
.	TRBJ1-5	TRBV29-1	.	TGCAGCGTCTCCGAGAGGGATCGCCCGAGTCAGCCCCAGCATTTT	CSVSERDRPSQPQHF
.	TRBJ2-1	TRBV9	.	TGTGCCAGCAGCGTAGGCGGTTACGGCGATGAGCAGTTCTTC	CASSVGGYGDEQFF
.	TRBJ2-5	TRBV6-5	TRBD1	TGTGCCAGCAGATTACAGGGGGAAGAGACCCAGTACTTC	CASRLQGEETQYF
.	TRBJ1-6	TRBV5-1	.	TGCGCCAGCAGCTCTGACAGGAACGTTTCACCCCTCCACTTT	CASSSDRNVSPLHF
.	TRBJ1-2	TRBV28	.	TGTGCCAGCAGTTTATATTACAGAGGGGGTAATGGCTACACCTTC	CASSLYYRGGNGYTF
.	TRBJ1-4	TRBV4-1	TRBD1	TGCGCCAGCAGCCAAGAGGGAACAGGGGTAATTGCAACTAATGAAAAACTGTTTTTT	CASSQEGTGVIATNEKLFF
.	TRBJ2-7	TRBV2	.	TGTGCCAGCAGTGGCCCAGGGAACGAGCAGTACTTC	CASSGPGNEQYF
.	TRBJ1-6	TRBV5-1	TRBD1	TGCGCCAGCAGCTTGGTGGGGCCAACAGGGGGTGGTTCACCCCTCCACTTT	CASSLVGPTGGGSPLHF
few	TRBJ2-3	TRBV4-1	TRBD2	TGCGCCAGCAGCCGAAGTGGAGCGGGGGGGGGCACAGATACGCAGTATTTT	CASSRSGAGGGTDTQYF
.	TRBJ1-5	TRBV28	.	TGTGCCAGCAGTTTAGTGGGAGCCGGGAGCAATCAGCCCCAGCATTTT	CASSLVGAGSNQPQHF
.	TRBJ1-2	TRBV5-6	.	TGTGCCAGCAGCTTGTTGCGTGATGGGCCCCTGGGCTACACCTTC	CASSLLRDGPLGYTF